This T cell receptor beta chain was documented in a study of T cell responses to AZD1222 COVID-19 vaccine. Study-wide background: Some second doses came at about 4 weeks and others at about 12 weeks; these were pooled.

TCRdb keeps only in-frame clones here, not all; method: immunoSEQ multiplex PCR. The table has 90,000 to 120,000 clones, about 83% seen once. The V gene's germline CDR1 is SNHLY and CDR2 FYNNEI. The V gene lost 4 bases and the J gene lost 3 bases, with 7 bases spanning the gap. This CDR3 is 12 amino acids long. The origin of this receptor is an adult in good health. The chain links TRBV2 to TRBJ2-7; D remains unclear. Sequenced here: peripheral blood, sampled on day 0 of AZD1222 vaccination. The DNA for the CDR3 is TGTGCCAGCAGTGGCCAAGGCTACGAGCAGTACTTC. It translates to CASSGQGYEQYF.